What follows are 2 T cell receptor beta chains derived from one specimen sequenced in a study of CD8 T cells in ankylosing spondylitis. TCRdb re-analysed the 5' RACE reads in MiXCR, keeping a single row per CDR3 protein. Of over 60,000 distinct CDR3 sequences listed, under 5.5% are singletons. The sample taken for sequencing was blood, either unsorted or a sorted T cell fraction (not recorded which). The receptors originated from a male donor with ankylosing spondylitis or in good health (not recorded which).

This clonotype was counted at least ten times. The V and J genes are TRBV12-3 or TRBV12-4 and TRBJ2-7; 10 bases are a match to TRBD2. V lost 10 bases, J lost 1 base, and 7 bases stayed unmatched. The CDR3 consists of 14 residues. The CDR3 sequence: CATSIAGGSYEQYF. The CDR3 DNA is TGTGCCACGTCTATAGCGGGGGGATCCTACGAGCAGTACTTC.

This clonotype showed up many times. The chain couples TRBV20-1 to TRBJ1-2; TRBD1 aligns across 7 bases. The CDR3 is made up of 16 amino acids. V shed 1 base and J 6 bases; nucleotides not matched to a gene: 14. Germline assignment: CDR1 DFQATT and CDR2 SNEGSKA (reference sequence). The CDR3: CSARVSIGRGTHGYTF. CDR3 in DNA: TGCAGTGCTAGAGTTTCGATTGGCAGGGGGACTCATGGCTACACCTTC.